This entry concerns a single T cell receptor beta chain. This record comes from a study of blood T cell repertoires in COVID-19. On the study more broadly: Some COVID-19 samples were acute and others convalescent; all came from the United States, Italy and Spain. Sources were T cells, B-cell-depleted T cells, or PBMCs; the material itself was cDNA or gDNA.

The CDR3 totals 14 residues. Between the trimmed V and J ends, which lost 4 bases and 10 bases, there was a span of 16 bases. The V gene's germline CDR1 is LGHNA and CDR2 YSLEER. The authors' processing: How many nucleated cells were present was estimated from reference gene primer amplification. The repertoire was sequenced with immunoSEQ multiplex PCR; TCRdb's copy has only in-frame clones and lacks some. Clonal size and the V and J genes are those of that table, whereas D and trimming came from the DNA. In the table there are approximately 190,000 clones, around four fifths of which are singletons.

This TCR derives from a woman in her thirties with acute or convalescent COVID-19. The rearrangement joins TRBV4-3 to TRBJ1-4; possibly TRBD1 for D (6 bases). The sequencing input was peripheral blood. For the CDR3, the DNA is TGCGCCAGCAGCCCCGGACAGAGAAGCGGAAAACTGTTTTTT. Protein sequence: CASSPGQRSGKLFF.